This TCR beta chain originates from a study of regulatory T cells in long-lasting Graves disease. In this sample, this clonotype turned up a few times. Trimming stripped 0 bases from V and 6 bases from J, with 17 bases between. Germline assignment: CDR1 LGHDT and CDR2 YNNKEL (reference sequence). The length of the CDR3 is 17 residues. Time point of the sample: newly diagnosed GD, antithyroid drugs for less than 3 months. Making the TCR library involved RNA that had been extracted from PBMCs. Investigators prepared the TCR beta libraries by applying iRepertoire HTBI primers and Arm-PCR of CDR3 regions. TCRdb recomputed calls from the multiplex PCR reads with MiXCR, one row per CDR3 protein. The repertoire holds 500,000 to 700,000 distinct CDR3 sequences, roughly 16% seen once, with around a sixth in the top ten. The same data also went into a second study, on T cells in Graves' hyperthyroidism and ophthalmopathy.

Sequencing used peripheral blood mononuclear cells (PBMCs), obtained at new diagnosis, from a patient treated with antithyroid drugs. The TCR originated in a woman in her 30s with Graves disease. The rearrangement joins TRBV3-1 to TRBJ2-2; the D gene is possibly TRBD2 (6 bases). The CDR3, as DNA: TGTGCCAGCAGCCAAGATAAGCTAGCGACTTCGCCCGGGGAGCTGTTTTTT. It yields the protein CASSQDKLATSPGELFF.